This T cell receptor (beta chain) was identified in a study of cytomegalovirus exposure and HLA in healthy donors. This CDR3 comprises 16 residues. V was clipped by 4 bases and J by 0 bases, with 16 bases between them. Germline loops: CDR1 LNHDA, CDR2 SQIVND (reference sequence). The PCR ran on 60 Vbeta and 13 Jbeta primers. Method: immunoSEQ multiplex PCR; TCRdb's copy keeps in-frame clones and lacks some. This table holds 100,000 to 150,000 clones, about 73% found once. Input material: PBMCs. The chain couples TRBV19 to TRBJ2-7, with D maybe TRBD1 (6 bases). The sequence was obtained from a middle-aged woman in good health and CMV-seronegative. This CDR3 reads CASSTNQRTDSYEQYF. CDR3 coding DNA: TGTGCCAGTAGTACGAACCAGCGGACAGACTCCTACGAGCAGTACTTC.